This passage covers 5 T cell receptor beta chains from one sample sequenced in a study of blood T cell repertoires in COVID-19. Assay used: immunoSEQ multiplex PCR; TCRdb lists only in-frame clones, some missing. Of hundreds of thousands of clones detected, about 88% appear once; the ten largest clones hold under 15%. The specimen sequenced was peripheral blood. The receptors were gathered from a woman between 55 and 75 years old with acute or convalescent COVID-19.

The chain joins TRBV5-6 to TRBJ1-1; unclear D gene. Looked up from germline, CDR1 is SGHDT and CDR2 is YYEEEE. The length of the CDR3 is 12 residues. Deletions cut 0 bases from V and 7 bases from J, with 7 bases between. The CDR3 DNA sequence: TGTGCCAGCAGCTTGGGGTACGGTGAAGCTTTCTTT. Translating it yields CASSLGYGEAFF.

The chain employs TRBV6-2 or TRBV6-3 and TRBJ2-7; D remains ambiguous. The V gene lost 4 bases and the J gene lost 7 bases, with 8 bases spanning the gap. CDR1 MNHEY and CDR2 SVGEGT come from the germline V gene. There are 11 residues in the CDR3. This CDR3 reads CASSFHEEQYF. DNA of the CDR3: TGTGCCAGCAGTTTCCATGAGGAGCAGTACTTC.

The chain links TRBV28 to TRBJ2-2; 8 nucleotides align to TRBD2. V lost 2 bases and J lost 5; bases outside the gene matches: 4. Germline lookup yields CDR1 MDHEN and CDR2 SYDVKM. This CDR3 has 15 residues. CDR3 sequence (DNA): TGTGCCAGCAGTTTAGTAATAGCGGGGACCGGGGAGCTGTTTTTT. Encoded protein: CASSLVIAGTGELFF.

The rearrangement joins TRBV11-2 to TRBJ1-6; D is ambiguous. Per germline, CDR1 SGHAT and CDR2 FQNNGV. The CDR3 consists of 13 residues. V was clipped by 2 bases and J by 10 bases, with 9 bases between them. The DNA for the CDR3 is TGTGCCAGCAGCTTAACGGGTGGATCACCCCTCCACTTT. Protein: CASSLTGGSPLHF.

V usage is TRBV2 and J usage is TRBJ2-2; 16 positions agree with TRBD2. Unmatched junction bases numbered 8, after V lost 6 bases and J lost 7 bases. The V gene's germline CDR1 is SNHLY and CDR2 FYNNEI. This CDR3 has 17 residues. The CDR3 region has the DNA TGTGCCAGCAGCGAGGGACTAGCGGGAGGGCCCGGCGGGGAGCTGTTTTTT. Protein: CASSEGLAGGPGGELFF. Full variable domain (outside the CDR3, taken from reference TRBV2 and TRBJ2-2): EPEVTQTPSHQVTQMGQEVILRCVPISNHLYFYWYRQILGQKVEFLVSFYNNEISEKSEIFDDQFSVERPDGSNFTLKIRSTKLEDSAMYFCASSEGLAGGPGGELFFGEGSRLTVL.